This T cell receptor beta chain came from a study of regulatory T cells in long-lasting Graves disease. Study-wide results and limits: Between persistent patients, about 2,700 public clonotypes were shared, exceeding the 966 shared between new patients. Persistent disease preferred TRBV28, TRBJ1-2 and TRBJ2-5.

Ten or more counts support this clonotype. What it recognizes is unknown. Time point specified: newly diagnosed GD, antithyroid drugs for less than 3 months. Scientists built the TCR library using RNA that was extracted from PBMCs. In this cohort, patients came from an endocrinology department located in Xi'an, China. After removal of 5 bases from V and 9 bases from J, the junction contained 7 bases not matched to a gene. The CDR3 totals 13 residues. Sequencing libraries for TCR beta were prepared with iRepertoire HTBI primers and Arm-PCR of CDR3 regions. TCRdb processed the multiplex PCR reads anew with MiXCR; each CDR3 protein has one entry. The sample has approximately 470,000 distinct CDR3 sequences; about 16% are singletons. These data were likewise used in another study, on T cells in Graves' hyperthyroidism and ophthalmopathy. That study reports: HTBI primers were used for first-round RT-PCR of the TCR CDR3.

This chain joins TRBV12-3 or TRBV12-4 and TRBJ1-2; 9 bases fit TRBD1. The receptor was isolated from a middle-aged man with Graves disease. The sample here was peripheral blood mononuclear cells (PBMCs), taken at new diagnosis, from a patient treated with antithyroid drugs. CDR3 sequence reads: CASSKGTGLRYTF. CDR3 coding DNA: TGTGCCAGCAGTAAAGGGACAGGGTTACGCTACACCTTC.